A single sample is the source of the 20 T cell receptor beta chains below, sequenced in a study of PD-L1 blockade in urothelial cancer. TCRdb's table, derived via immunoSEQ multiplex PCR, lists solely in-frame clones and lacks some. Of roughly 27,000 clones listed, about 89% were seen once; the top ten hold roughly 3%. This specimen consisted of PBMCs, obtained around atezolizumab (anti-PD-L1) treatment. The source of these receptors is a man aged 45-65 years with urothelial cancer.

The CDR3 spells CASSERGRTSTDTQYF. The CDR3 coding sequence is TGCGCCAGCAGTGAGAGGGGCCGAACTAGCACAGATACGCAGTATTTT. This chain links TRBV10-1 with TRBJ2-3; the D gene is possibly TRBD1 (5 bases). CDR1 and CDR2 from the germline V gene are WNHNN and SYGVQD (reference sequence). This CDR3 contains 16 residues. V lost 2 bases, J lost 0 bases, and 12 bases lay in between.

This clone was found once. The CDR3, as DNA: TGTGCCAGTAGTATTCATAAATATTGGACAGAAGTGAACACCGGGGAGCTGTTTTTT. Residues: CASSIHKYWTEVNTGELFF. V gene TRBV19 combines with J gene TRBJ2-2; TRBD1 might be the D (6 bases). The V gene's germline CDR1 is LNHDA and CDR2 SQIVND (reference sequence). The V end lost 3 bases, the J end lost 1 base, and 21 bases lay between the germline ends. CDR3 length equals 19 residues.

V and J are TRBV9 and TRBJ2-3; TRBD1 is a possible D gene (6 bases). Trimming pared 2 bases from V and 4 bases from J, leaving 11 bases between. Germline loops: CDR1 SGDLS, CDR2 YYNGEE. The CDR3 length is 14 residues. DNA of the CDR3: TGTGCCAGCAGCGTTACCCGGACAGCAGATACGCAGTATTTT. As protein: CASSVTRTADTQYF.

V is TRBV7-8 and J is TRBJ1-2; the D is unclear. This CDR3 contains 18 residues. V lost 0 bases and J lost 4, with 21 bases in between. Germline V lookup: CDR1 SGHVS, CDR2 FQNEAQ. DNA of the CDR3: TGTGCCAGCAGCTTAGCTAGCTCGGGTTGGAGGGTGGCCTATGGCTACACCTTC. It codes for CASSLASSGWRVAYGYTF.

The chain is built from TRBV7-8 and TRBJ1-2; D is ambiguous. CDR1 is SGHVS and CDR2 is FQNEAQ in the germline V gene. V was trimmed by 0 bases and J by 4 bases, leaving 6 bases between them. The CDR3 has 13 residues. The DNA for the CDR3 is TGTGCCAGCAGCTTAGCGTTGAGCTATGGCTACACCTTC. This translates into CASSLALSYGYTF.

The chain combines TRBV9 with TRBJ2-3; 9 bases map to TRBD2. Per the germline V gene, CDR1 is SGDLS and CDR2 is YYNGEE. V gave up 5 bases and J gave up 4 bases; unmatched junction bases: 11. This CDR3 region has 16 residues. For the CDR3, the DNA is TGTGCCAGCAGTCGTCTGGGACTAGCTATCGCAGATACGCAGTATTTT. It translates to CASSRLGLAIADTQYF.

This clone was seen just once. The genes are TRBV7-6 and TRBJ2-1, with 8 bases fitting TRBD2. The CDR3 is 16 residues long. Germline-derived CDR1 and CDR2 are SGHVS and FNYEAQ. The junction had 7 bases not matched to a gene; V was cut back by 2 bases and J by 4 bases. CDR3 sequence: CASSLRGSGAYNEQFF. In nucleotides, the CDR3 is TGTGCCAGCAGCTTACGCGGTAGCGGGGCTTACAATGAGCAGTTCTTC.

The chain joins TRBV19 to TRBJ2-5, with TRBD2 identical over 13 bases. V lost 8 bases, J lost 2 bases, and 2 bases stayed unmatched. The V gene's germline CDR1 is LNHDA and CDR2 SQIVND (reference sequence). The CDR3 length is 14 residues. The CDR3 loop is CASGLAGVQETQYF. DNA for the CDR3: TGTGCCAGTGGACTAGCGGGAGTGCAAGAGACCCAGTACTTC.

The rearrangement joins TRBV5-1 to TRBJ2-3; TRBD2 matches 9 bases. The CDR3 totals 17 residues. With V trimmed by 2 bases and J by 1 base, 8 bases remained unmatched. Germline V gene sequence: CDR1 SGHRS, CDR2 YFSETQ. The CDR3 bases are TGCGCCAGCAGCTTCGTTGGGTCTAGCGGGGGCACAGATACGCAGTATTTT. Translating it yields CASSFVGSSGGTDTQYF. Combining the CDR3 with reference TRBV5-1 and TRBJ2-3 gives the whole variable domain KAGVTQTPRYLIKTRGQQVTLSCSPISGHRSVSWYQQTPGQGLQFLFEYFSETQRNKGNFPGRFSGRQFSNSRSEMNVSTLELGDSALYLCASSFVGSSGGTDTQYFGPGTRLTVL.

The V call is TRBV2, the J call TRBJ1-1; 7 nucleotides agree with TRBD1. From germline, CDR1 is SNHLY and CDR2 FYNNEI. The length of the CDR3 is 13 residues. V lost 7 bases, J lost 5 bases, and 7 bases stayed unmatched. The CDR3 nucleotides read TGTGCCAGCACCAGGGGGGTGCAGACTGAAGCTTTCTTT. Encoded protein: CASTRGVQTEAFF.

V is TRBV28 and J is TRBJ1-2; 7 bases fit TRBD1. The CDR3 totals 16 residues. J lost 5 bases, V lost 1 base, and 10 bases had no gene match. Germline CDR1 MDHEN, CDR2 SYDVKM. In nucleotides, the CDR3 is TGTGCCAGCAGTTTATTGGCCCCGACAGGGTCTTATGGCTACACCTTC. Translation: CASSLLAPTGSYGYTF.

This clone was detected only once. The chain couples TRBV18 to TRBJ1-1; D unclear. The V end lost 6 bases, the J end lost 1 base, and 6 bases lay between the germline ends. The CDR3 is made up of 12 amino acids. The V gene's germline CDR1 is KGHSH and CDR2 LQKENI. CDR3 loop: CASSQKNTEAFF. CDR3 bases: TGTGCCAGCTCGCAGAAGAACACTGAAGCTTTCTTT. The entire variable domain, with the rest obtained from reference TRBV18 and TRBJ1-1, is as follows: NAGVMQNPRHLVRRRGQEARLRCSPMKGHSHVYWYRQLPEEGLKFMVYLQKENIIDESGMPKERFSAEFPKEGPSILRIQQVVRGDSAAYFCASSQKNTEAFFGQGTRLTVV.

CDR3: CASSQEIGGRPPLSDQPQHF. In DNA, the CDR3 is TGCGCCAGCAGCCAAGAAATAGGAGGGCGCCCACCACTATCGGATCAGCCCCAGCATTTT. This chain joins TRBV4-1 and TRBJ1-5; no reliable D call. V was shortened by 0 bases and J by 5 bases, with 26 bases between the two germline ends. The CDR3 covers 20 residues. Germline lookup yields CDR1 MGHRA and CDR2 YSYEKL.

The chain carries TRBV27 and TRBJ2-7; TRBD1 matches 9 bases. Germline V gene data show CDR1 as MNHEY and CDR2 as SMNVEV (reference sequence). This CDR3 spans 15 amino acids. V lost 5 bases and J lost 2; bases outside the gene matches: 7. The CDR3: CASSAPGQGTYEQYF. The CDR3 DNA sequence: TGTGCCAGCAGTGCGCCGGGACAGGGCACCTACGAGCAGTACTTC.

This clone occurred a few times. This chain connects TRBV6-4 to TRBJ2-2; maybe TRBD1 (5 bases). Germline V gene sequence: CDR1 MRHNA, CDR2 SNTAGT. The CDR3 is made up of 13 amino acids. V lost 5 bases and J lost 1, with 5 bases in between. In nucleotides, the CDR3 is TGTGCCAGCAGTCAGGGGAACACCGGGGAGCTGTTTTTT. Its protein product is CASSQGNTGELFF.

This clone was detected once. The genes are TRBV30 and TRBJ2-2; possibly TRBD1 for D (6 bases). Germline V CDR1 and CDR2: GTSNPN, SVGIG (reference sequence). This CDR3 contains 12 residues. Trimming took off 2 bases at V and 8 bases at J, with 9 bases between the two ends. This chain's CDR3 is CAWSNRVGELFF. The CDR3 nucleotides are TGTGCCTGGAGTAACAGGGTGGGGGAGCTGTTTTTT. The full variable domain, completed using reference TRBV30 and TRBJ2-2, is SQTIHQWPATLVQPVGSPLSLECTVEGTSNPNLYWYRQAAGRGLQLLFYSVGIGQISSEVPQNLSASRPQDRQFILSSKKLLLSDSGFYLCAWSNRVGELFFGEGSRLTVL.

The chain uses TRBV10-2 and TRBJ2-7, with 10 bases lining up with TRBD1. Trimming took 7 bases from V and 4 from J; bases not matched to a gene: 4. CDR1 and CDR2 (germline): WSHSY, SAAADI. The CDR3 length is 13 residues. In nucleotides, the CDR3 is TGCGCCAGCACTCGGGACAGGGGTTACGAGCAGTACTTC. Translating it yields CASTRDRGYEQYF.

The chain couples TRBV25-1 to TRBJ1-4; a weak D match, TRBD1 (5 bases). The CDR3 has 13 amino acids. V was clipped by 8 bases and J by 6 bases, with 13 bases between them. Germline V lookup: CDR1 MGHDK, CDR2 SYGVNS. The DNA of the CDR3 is TGTGCCAGCTCCATCCTGGGGCATGAAAAACTGTTTTTT. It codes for CASSILGHEKLFF.

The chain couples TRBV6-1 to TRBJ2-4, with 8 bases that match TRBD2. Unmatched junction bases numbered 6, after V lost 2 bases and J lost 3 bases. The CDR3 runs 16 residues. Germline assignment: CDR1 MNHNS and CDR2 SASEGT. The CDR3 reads CASSESGGGSKNIQYF. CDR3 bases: TGTGCCAGCAGTGAATCGGGCGGGGGGAGCAAAAACATTCAGTACTTC.

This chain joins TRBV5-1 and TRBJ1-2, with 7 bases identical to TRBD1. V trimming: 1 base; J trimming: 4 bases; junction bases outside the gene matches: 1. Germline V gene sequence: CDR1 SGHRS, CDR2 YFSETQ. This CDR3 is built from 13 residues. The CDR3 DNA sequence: TGCGCCAGCAGCTTGACAGGGGCCTATGGCTACACCTTC. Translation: CASSLTGAYGYTF.